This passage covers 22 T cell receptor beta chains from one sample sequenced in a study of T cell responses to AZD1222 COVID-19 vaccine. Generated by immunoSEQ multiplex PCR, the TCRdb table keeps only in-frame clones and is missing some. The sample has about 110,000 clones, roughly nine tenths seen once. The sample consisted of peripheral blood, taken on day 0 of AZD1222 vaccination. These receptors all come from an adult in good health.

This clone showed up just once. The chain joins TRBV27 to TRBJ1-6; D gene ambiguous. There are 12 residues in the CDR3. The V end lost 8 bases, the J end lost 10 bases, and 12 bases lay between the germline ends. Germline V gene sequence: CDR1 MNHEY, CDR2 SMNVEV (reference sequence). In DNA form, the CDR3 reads TGTGCCAGCGGGCGGGCGTCCTCACCCCTCCACTTT. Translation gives CASGRASSPLHF.

CDR3 nucleotides: TGTGCCAGCAGTACAATGGTATCGGGGTTTAACTATGGCTACACCTTC. Translating it yields CASSTMVSGFNYGYTF. The chain combines TRBV7-9 with TRBJ1-2; D uncertain. The CDR3 consists of 16 residues. V lost 6 bases and J lost 1, with 18 bases in between. Germline V gives CDR1 SEHNR, CDR2 FQNEAQ (reference sequence).

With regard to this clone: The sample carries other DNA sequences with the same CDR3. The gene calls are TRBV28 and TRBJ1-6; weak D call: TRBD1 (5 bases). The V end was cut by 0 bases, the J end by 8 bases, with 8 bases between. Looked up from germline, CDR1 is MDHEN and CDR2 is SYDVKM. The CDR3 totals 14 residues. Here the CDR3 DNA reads TGTGCCAGCAGTTTATGGCAGGGAGATTCACCCCTCCACTTT. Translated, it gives CASSLWQGDSPLHF.

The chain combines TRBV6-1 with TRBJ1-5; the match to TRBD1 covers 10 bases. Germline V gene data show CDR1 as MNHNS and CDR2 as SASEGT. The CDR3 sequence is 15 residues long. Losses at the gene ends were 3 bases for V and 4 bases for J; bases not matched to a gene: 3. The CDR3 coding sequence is TGTGCCAGCAGTGAGGACAGGGGGAAAAATCAGCCCCAGCATTTT. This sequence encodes CASSEDRGKNQPQHF.

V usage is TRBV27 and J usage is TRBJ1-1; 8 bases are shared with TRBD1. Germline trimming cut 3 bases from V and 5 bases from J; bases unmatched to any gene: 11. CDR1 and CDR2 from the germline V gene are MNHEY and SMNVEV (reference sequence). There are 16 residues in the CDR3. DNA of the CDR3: TGTGCCAGCAGTTTTGTGTTAGAGACAGGGGTAACTGAAGCTTTCTTT. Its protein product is CASSFVLETGVTEAFF.

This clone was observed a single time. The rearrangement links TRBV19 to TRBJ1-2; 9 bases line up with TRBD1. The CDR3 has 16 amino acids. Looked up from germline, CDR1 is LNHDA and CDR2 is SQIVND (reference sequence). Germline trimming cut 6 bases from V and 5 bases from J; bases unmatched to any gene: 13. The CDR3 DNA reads TGTGCCAGTAGCCGGGTCCCGGGACAGGGAGGATATGGCTACACCTTC. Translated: CASSRVPGQGGYGYTF.

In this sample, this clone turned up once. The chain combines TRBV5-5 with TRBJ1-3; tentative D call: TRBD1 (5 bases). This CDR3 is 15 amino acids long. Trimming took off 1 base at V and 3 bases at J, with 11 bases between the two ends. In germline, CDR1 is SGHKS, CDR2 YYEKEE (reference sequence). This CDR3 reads CASSLRDPGGNTIYF. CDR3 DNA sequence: TGTGCCAGCAGCTTGCGGGACCCTGGTGGAAACACCATATATTTT. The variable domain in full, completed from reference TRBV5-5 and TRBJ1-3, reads DAGVTQSPTHLIKTRGQQVTLRCSPISGHKSVSWYQQVLGQGPQFIFQYYEKEERGRGNFPDRFSARQFPNYSSELNVNALLLGDSALYLCASSLRDPGGNTIYFGEGSWLTVV.

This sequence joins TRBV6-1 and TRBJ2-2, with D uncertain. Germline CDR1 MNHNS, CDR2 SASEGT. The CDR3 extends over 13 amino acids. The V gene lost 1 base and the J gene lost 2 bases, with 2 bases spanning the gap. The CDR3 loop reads CASSEGNTGELFF. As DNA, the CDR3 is TGTGCCAGCAGTGAAGGAAACACCGGGGAGCTGTTTTTT.

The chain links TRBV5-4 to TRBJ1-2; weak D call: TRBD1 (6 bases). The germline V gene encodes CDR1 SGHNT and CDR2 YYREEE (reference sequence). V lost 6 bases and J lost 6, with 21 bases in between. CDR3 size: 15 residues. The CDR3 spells CASTLNTGATDGYTF. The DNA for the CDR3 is TGTGCCAGCACACTCAATACGGGGGCCACGGATGGCTACACCTTC.

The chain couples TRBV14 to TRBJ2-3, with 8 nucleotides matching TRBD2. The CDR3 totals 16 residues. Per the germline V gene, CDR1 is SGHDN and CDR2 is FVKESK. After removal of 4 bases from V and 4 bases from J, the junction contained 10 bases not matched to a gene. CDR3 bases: TGTGCCAGCAGCCTAAGCGGGGGCACGGGGGCAGATACGCAGTATTTT. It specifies CASSLSGGTGADTQYF. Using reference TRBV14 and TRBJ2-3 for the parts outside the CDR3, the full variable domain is EAGVTQFPSHSVIEKGQTVTLRCDPISGHDNLYWYRRVMGKEIKFLLHFVKESKQDESGMPNNRFLAERTGGTYSTLKVQPAELEDSGVYFCASSLSGGTGADTQYFGPGTRLTVL.

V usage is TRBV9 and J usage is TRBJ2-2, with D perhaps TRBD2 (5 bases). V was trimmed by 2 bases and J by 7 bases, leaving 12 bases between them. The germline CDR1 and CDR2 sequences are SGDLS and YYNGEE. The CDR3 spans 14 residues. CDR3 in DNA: TGTGCCAGCAGCGTTAGTAGCGCAAACGGGGAGCTGTTTTTT. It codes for CASSVSSANGELFF.

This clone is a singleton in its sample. The CDR3 coding sequence is TGTGCCAGCAGCTTGGAGTGGGTATCGAACACTGAAGCTTTCTTT. Residues: CASSLEWVSNTEAFF. V gene TRBV5-6 combines with J gene TRBJ1-1; no clear D gene. The CDR3 is 15 amino acids. CDR1 SGHDT and CDR2 YYEEEE come from the germline V gene. V was cut by 0 bases and J by 1 base, with 10 bases left in between.

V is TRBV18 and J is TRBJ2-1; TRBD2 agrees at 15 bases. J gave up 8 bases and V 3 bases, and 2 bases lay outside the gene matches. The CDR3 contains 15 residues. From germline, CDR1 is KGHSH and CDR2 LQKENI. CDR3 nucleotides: TGTGCCAGCTCACCGAGGACTAGCGGGAGGGATGAGCAGTTCTTC. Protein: CASSPRTSGRDEQFF.

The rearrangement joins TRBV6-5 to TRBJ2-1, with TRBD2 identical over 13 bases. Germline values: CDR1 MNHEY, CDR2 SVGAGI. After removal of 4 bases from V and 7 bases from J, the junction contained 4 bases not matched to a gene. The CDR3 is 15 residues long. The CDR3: CASSSGTSGTNEQFF. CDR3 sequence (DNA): TGTGCCAGCAGTTCCGGGACTAGCGGGACAAATGAGCAGTTCTTC.

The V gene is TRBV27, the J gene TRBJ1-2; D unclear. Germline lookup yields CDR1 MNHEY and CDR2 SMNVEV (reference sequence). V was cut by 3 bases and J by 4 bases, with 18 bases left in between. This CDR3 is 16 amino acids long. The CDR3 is CASSFSLAAGFYGYTF. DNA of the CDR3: TGTGCCAGCAGTTTCTCATTAGCTGCAGGCTTCTATGGCTACACCTTC.

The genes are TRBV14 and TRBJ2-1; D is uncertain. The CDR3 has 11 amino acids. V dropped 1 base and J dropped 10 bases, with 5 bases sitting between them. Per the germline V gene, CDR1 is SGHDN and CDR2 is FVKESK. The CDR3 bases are TGTGCCAGCAGCCAAGCACGGGAGCAGTTCTTC. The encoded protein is CASSQAREQFF.

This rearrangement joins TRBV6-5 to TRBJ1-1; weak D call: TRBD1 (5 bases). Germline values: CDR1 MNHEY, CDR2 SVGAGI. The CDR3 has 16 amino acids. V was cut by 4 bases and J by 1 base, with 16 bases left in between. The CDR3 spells CASSFLRGVKNTEAFF. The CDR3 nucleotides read TGTGCCAGCAGTTTTCTTCGGGGGGTCAAGAACACTGAAGCTTTCTTT.

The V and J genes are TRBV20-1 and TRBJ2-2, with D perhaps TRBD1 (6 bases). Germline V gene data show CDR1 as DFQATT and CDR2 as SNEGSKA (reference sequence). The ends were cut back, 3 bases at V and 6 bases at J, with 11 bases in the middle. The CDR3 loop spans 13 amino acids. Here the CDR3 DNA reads TGCAGTGCTAGTCCCACAGGGCCCGGGGAGCTGTTTTTT. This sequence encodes CSASPTGPGELFF.

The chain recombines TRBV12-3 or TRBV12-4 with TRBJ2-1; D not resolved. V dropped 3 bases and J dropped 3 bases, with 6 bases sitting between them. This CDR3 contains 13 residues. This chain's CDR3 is CASSLNVYNEQFF. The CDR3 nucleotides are TGTGCCAGCAGTTTGAACGTCTACAATGAGCAGTTCTTC.

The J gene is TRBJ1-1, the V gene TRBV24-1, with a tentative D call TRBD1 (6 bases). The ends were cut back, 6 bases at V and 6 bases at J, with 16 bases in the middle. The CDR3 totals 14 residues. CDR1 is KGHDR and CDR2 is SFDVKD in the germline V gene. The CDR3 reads CATSPSRGAAEAFF. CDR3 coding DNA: TGTGCCACCAGTCCCTCCCGGGGGGCCGCTGAAGCTTTCTTT.

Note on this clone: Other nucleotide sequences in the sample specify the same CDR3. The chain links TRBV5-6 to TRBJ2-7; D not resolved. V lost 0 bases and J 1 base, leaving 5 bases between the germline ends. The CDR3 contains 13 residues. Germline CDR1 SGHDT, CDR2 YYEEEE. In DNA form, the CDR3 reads TGTGCCAGCAGCTTGGGCCAGTCCTACGAGCAGTACTTC. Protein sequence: CASSLGQSYEQYF.

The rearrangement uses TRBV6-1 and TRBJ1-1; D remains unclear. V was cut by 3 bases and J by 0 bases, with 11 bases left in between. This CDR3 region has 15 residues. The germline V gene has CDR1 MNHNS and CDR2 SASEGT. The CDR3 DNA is TGTGCCAGCAGTGAGGAGCACGTCATGAACACTGAAGCTTTCTTT. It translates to CASSEEHVMNTEAFF.